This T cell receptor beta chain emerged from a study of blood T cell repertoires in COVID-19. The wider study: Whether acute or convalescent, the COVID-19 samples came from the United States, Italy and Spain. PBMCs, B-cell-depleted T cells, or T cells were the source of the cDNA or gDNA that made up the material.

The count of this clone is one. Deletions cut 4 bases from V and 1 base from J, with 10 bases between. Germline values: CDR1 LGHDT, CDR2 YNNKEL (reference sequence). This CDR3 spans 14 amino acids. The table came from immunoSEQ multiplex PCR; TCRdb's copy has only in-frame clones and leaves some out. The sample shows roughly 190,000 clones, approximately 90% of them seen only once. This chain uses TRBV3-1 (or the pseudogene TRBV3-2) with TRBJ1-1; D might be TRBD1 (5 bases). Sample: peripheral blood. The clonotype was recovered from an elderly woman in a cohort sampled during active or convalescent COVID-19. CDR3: CASSPRGSNTEAFF. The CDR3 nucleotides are TGTGCCAGCAGCCCAAGGGGATCGAACACTGAAGCTTTCTTT.